This entry describes one T cell receptor beta chain. What it binds is not known. Using its own MiXCR run on the 5' RACE reads, TCRdb lists one record per CDR3 protein. The table shows fewer than 400,000 distinct CDR3 sequences, with under 25% occurring only once. This sample was taken from a study of CD8 T cells in ankylosing spondylitis. Whole-study results and caveats: Disease-associated clonotypes exhibited CD8+ identity and were relatively infrequent in peripheral blood. Some of these motif variants have turned up before, in reports on reactive arthritis synovial fluid and blood. One TCR beta motif, made up of fewer than 10 highly homologous variants, appeared characteristic of ankylosing spondylitis blood.

CDR1 and CDR2 from the germline V gene are SNHLY and FYNNEI. The V and J ends lost 8 bases and 0 bases respectively, with 16 bases between them. The CDR3 spans 15 residues. Sample: blood, either unsorted or a sorted T cell fraction (not recorded which). This chain uses TRBV2 with TRBJ1-1; D ambiguous. This TCR was recovered from a male donor with ankylosing spondylitis. The CDR3 loop reads CASDVRVHMNTEAFF. DNA for the CDR3: TGTGCCAGCGACGTTCGGGTTCACATGAACACTGAAGCTTTCTTT.